This paragraph reports one T cell receptor (beta chain). The data are from a study of T-cell reconstitution after alpha-beta-depleted transplantation in children. Germline-derived CDR1 and CDR2 are MNHNS and SASEGT. The CDR3 sequence is 14 residues long. The V and J ends lost 5 bases and 9 bases respectively, with 17 bases between them. Unique molecular identifiers featured in how the TCRbeta library was prepared. TCRdb reprocessed the PCR reads via MiXCR and lists one record per CDR3 protein. The repertoire has roughly 400,000 distinct CDR3 sequences, approximately 41% of them found once; the top ten carry roughly a quarter.

The rearrangement uses TRBV6-1 and TRBJ1-3, with D tentatively TRBD1 (6 bases). This clonotype originated in a girl aged 2 to 9 with aplastic anemia, due to receive a stem cell transplant. The specimen was PBMCs, collected before TCRalphabeta/CD19-depleted stem cell transplant. Written as DNA, the CDR3 is TGTGCCAGCAGTCCTCCGGGCCTGGGGGCCACCATATATTTT. Its protein product is CASSPPGLGATIYF.